One sample yielded the 25 T cell receptor beta chains listed below, sequenced in a study of immune cell composition in non-small cell lung cancer. This table comes from immunoSEQ multiplex PCR, and its TCRdb copy is limited to in-frame clones, with some not included. The sample carries 1,500 to 2,000 clones, 79% recorded once. Normal lung sampling was at least 3 cm from the tumour, as distant as possible. The sample taken for sequencing was non-adjacent lung tissue. The receptor source for this set is a human donor with non-small cell lung cancer.

This chain links TRBV6-1 with TRBJ1-1; TRBD1 is a possible D gene (6 bases). The germline CDR1 and CDR2 sequences are MNHNS and SASEGT. V was pared by 7 bases and J by 2 bases, with 11 bases between. This CDR3 is built from 13 residues. The chain's CDR3 is CASTMDRNTEAFF. CDR3 sequence (DNA): TGTGCCAGCACCATGGACAGAAACACTGAAGCTTTCTTT.

The J gene is TRBJ2-3, the V gene TRBV5-1, with D maybe TRBD2 (6 bases). The V end lost 0 bases, the J end lost 2 bases, and 7 bases lay between the germline ends. This CDR3 spans 14 amino acids. Germline-derived CDR1 and CDR2 are SGHRS and YFSETQ. Here the CDR3 reads CASSLEDYTDTQYF. The CDR3 nucleotides are TGCGCCAGCAGCTTGGAGGACTACACAGATACGCAGTATTTT.

This clone was counted between two and nine times. The gene calls are TRBV28 and TRBJ2-1, with D maybe TRBD2 (6 bases). Germline lookup yields CDR1 MDHEN and CDR2 SYDVKM. This CDR3 is built from 16 residues. V lost 3 bases and J lost 4, with 16 bases in between. CDR3 DNA: TGTGCCAGCAGTTTCGCCGGACTAACAGGTTACAATGAGCAGTTCTTC. Translation gives CASSFAGLTGYNEQFF.

The chain has TRBV28 and TRBJ2-7; D unclear. The ends were cut back, 5 bases at V and 3 bases at J, with 5 bases in the middle. CDR1 is MDHEN, CDR2 SYDVKM, per germline. The CDR3 has 11 amino acids. The CDR3 DNA reads as TGTGCCAGCAGTCTTATCTACGAGCAGTACTTC. Amino acid sequence: CASSLIYEQYF.

This clone occurred once. This chain connects TRBV5-1 to TRBJ2-1; TRBD2 matches 14 bases. The germline V gene encodes CDR1 SGHRS and CDR2 YFSETQ. V was pared by 1 base and J by 0 bases, with 12 bases of the junction left unmatched. CDR3 length: 21 residues. The CDR3 sequence: CASSLWTGLAGDLFSYNEQFF. The CDR3 DNA sequence: TGCGCCAGCAGCTTGTGGACGGGACTAGCGGGGGACCTTTTCTCCTACAATGAGCAGTTCTTC.

This chain uses TRBV5-1 with TRBJ2-3; 11 bases line up with TRBD2. The germline V gene encodes CDR1 SGHRS and CDR2 YFSETQ. The CDR3 contains 15 residues. The V gene end was trimmed by 3 bases and the J gene end by 1 base; junction bases not matched to a gene: 1. This CDR3 reads CASSSGLAGTDTQYF. CDR3 sequence (DNA): TGCGCCAGCAGCTCGGGACTAGCGGGCACAGATACGCAGTATTTT.

This clone was recorded a few times. The V gene is TRBV4-2, the J gene TRBJ2-5; 8 nucleotides agree with TRBD2. Germline CDR1 reads LGHNA; CDR2 reads YNFKEQ. This CDR3 has 15 amino acids. V was pared by 5 bases and J by 2 bases, with 7 bases of the junction left unmatched. This chain's CDR3 is CASSTRGGPQETQYF. In DNA form, the CDR3 reads TGTGCCAGCAGCACCCGCGGGGGGCCGCAAGAGACCCAGTACTTC.

This chain connects TRBV9 to TRBJ2-2, with a possible D match to TRBD2 (5 bases). The CDR3 sequence is 15 residues long. Trimming stripped 0 bases from V and 6 bases from J, with 12 bases between. Germline CDR1 SGDLS, CDR2 YYNGEE. CDR3 DNA: TGTGCCAGCAGCGTAGGAACTTCGGGGTCCGGGGAGCTGTTTTTT. Its translation is CASSVGTSGSGELFF.

This rearrangement joins TRBV19 to TRBJ2-2; a weak D match, TRBD2 (5 bases). CDR3 length: 15 residues. The V gene lost 3 bases and the J gene lost 6 bases, with 14 bases spanning the gap. CDR1 and CDR2 from the germline V gene are LNHDA and SQIVND (reference sequence). CDR3 loop: CASSMGWGASGELFF. The DNA for the CDR3 is TGTGCCAGTAGTATGGGTTGGGGAGCCTCCGGGGAGCTGTTTTTT. Using reference TRBV19 and TRBJ2-2 for the parts outside the CDR3, the full variable domain is DGGITQSPKYLFRKEGQNVTLSCEQNLNHDAMYWYRQDPGQGLRLIYYSQIVNDFQKGDIAEGYSVSREKKESFPLTVTSAQKNPTAFYLCASSMGWGASGELFFGEGSRLTVL.

V gene TRBV2 combines with J gene TRBJ2-5; 15 nucleotides line up with TRBD2. This CDR3 contains 19 residues. Germline-derived CDR1 and CDR2 are SNHLY and FYNNEI. The V segment lost 5 bases and the J segment 5 bases; nucleotides outside the gene matches: 15. The CDR3 DNA is TGTGCCAGCAGTCGCCATATTGGACTAGCGGGAGGGAGAGGGGAGACCCAGTACTTC. This codes for CASSRHIGLAGGRGETQYF.

Note on this clone: The junction does not match germline at one end; this may be a read error. This chain joins TRBV6-5 and TRBJ1-1; D is uncertain. The CDR3 runs 10 residues. Germline V gene lookup returns CDR1 MNHEY and CDR2 SVGAGI. Here the CDR3 DNA reads TGTGCCAGCAGTTACTTAAGCGGTTACTTT. It specifies CASSYLSGYF.

The V and J genes are TRBV19 and TRBJ1-5; possibly TRBD1 for D (5 bases). V was shortened by 4 bases and J by 3 bases, with 13 bases between the two germline ends. Germline CDR1 and CDR2: LNHDA and SQIVND (reference sequence). The CDR3 totals 15 residues. CDR3 in amino acids: CASSNTGGSNQPQHF. CDR3 nucleotide sequence: TGTGCCAGTAGTAACACAGGTGGATCCAATCAGCCCCAGCATTTT. The full variable domain, completed using reference TRBV19 and TRBJ1-5, is DGGITQSPKYLFRKEGQNVTLSCEQNLNHDAMYWYRQDPGQGLRLIYYSQIVNDFQKGDIAEGYSVSREKKESFPLTVTSAQKNPTAFYLCASSNTGGSNQPQHFGDGTRLSIL.

The chain combines TRBV28 with TRBJ1-3; D gene uncertain. The CDR3 is made up of 16 amino acids. CDR1 and CDR2 from the germline V gene are MDHEN and SYDVKM. V was shortened by 5 bases and J by 0 bases, with 14 bases between the two germline ends. CDR3 DNA: TGTGCCAGCAGTCCGAGACTCCTCACCTCTGGAAACACCATATATTTT. Its translation: CASSPRLLTSGNTIYF.

The chain has TRBV29-1 and TRBJ2-7; TRBD1 matches 7 bases. Germline V gene data show CDR1 as SQVTM and CDR2 as ANQGSEA. The ends lost 4 bases at V and 1 base at J; junction bases unmatched: 4. The CDR3 runs 13 residues. CDR3 sequence reads: CSVARGSSYEQYF. Written as DNA, the CDR3 is TGCAGCGTTGCCAGGGGGTCGTCCTACGAGCAGTACTTC.

By frequency in the sample, this clone is large. The chain joins TRBV2 to TRBJ2-3; TRBD2 matches 12 bases. With 2 bases clipped from V and 0 bases from J, the junction kept 9 bases outside the gene matches. CDR3 length equals 19 residues. CDR1 and CDR2 from the germline V gene are SNHLY and FYNNEI. CDR3 in DNA: TGTGCCAGCAGTGAACTAGCGGGAGGGCCATTGCACAGCACAGATACGCAGTATTTT. This gives the protein CASSELAGGPLHSTDTQYF. Drawing the rest from reference TRBV2 and TRBJ2-3, the complete variable domain is EPEVTQTPSHQVTQMGQEVILRCVPISNHLYFYWYRQILGQKVEFLVSFYNNEISEKSEIFDDQFSVERPDGSNFTLKIRSTKLEDSAMYFCASSELAGGPLHSTDTQYFGPGTRLTVL.

This sequence joins TRBV19 and TRBJ2-3; the match to TRBD2 covers 11 bases. Germline CDR1 is LNHDA and CDR2 is SQIVND (reference sequence). This CDR3 contains 17 residues. Trimming took 3 bases from V and 5 from J; bases not matched to a gene: 10. The CDR3 here is CASSMGTSGSSQDTQYF. CDR3 nucleotide sequence: TGTGCCAGTAGTATGGGTACTAGCGGGAGTTCGCAAGATACGCAGTATTTT.

The chain carries TRBV7-3 and TRBJ2-1, with D tentatively TRBD2 (6 bases). The CDR3 spans 16 residues. Trimming took off 6 bases at V and 1 base at J, with 16 bases between the two ends. Germline CDR1 and CDR2: SGHTA and FQGTGA. This CDR3 is CASSSPGGTSYNEQFF. For the CDR3, the DNA is TGTGCCAGCAGTTCGCCAGGAGGGACTTCCTACAATGAGCAGTTCTTC.

The chain is built from TRBV10-3 and TRBJ1-2; D is unresolved. V was trimmed by 0 bases and J by 3 bases, leaving 5 bases between them. The CDR3 spans 13 residues. Looked up from germline, CDR1 is ENHRY and CDR2 is SYGVKD. CDR3 sequence: CAISESSDYGYTF. The CDR3 nucleotides are TGTGCCATCAGTGAGTCATCCGACTATGGCTACACCTTC.

This clone was found once. The gene calls are TRBV27 and TRBJ1-5; no clear D gene. V lost 4 bases, J lost 4 bases, and 11 bases lay in between. From germline, CDR1 is MNHEY and CDR2 SMNVEV (reference sequence). CDR3 length equals 14 residues. The CDR3 here is CASSSSVRNQPQHF. The CDR3, as DNA: TGTGCCAGCAGTTCGAGTGTCCGTAATCAGCCCCAGCATTTT.

The chain recombines TRBV11-3 with TRBJ2-7; 9 positions match TRBD1. Germline CDR1 and CDR2: SGHNT and YENEEA. J was trimmed by 5 bases and V by 5 bases; bases with no gene match: 1. This CDR3 is built from 12 residues. The CDR3 DNA follows: TGTGCCAGCAGCCGGGACAGGGACGAGCAGTACTTC. It encodes CASSRDRDEQYF.

This clone occurred a few times. The rearrangement links TRBV10-3 to TRBJ2-3, with 7 positions matching TRBD2. The CDR3 spans 12 residues. Germline V gives CDR1 ENHRY, CDR2 SYGVKD. V trimming: 8 bases; J trimming: 1 base; junction bases outside the gene matches: 0. CDR3 loop: CAIGGGTDTQYF. CDR3 nucleotides: TGTGCCATCGGGGGGGGCACAGATACGCAGTATTTT.

The chain is built from TRBV7-2 and TRBJ2-3; tentative D call: TRBD2 (6 bases). The CDR3 sequence is 15 residues long. Deletions cut 0 bases from V and 4 bases from J, with 11 bases between. Germline V CDR1 and CDR2: SGHTA, FQGNSA. The CDR3 here is CASSLAVLAADTQYF. CDR3 sequence (DNA): TGTGCCAGCAGCTTAGCGGTACTAGCAGCAGATACGCAGTATTTT.

The chain uses TRBV10-3 and TRBJ2-1; 7 bases fit TRBD1. With V trimmed by 0 bases and J by 8 bases, 4 bases remained unmatched. The CDR3 loop spans 14 amino acids. The germline gives CDR1 ENHRY, CDR2 SYGVKD. CDR3 protein: CAISESTDRDEQFF. The CDR3 DNA is TGTGCCATCAGTGAGTCGACCGACAGGGATGAGCAGTTCTTC.

V is TRBV10-3 and J is TRBJ2-3, with 9 bases lining up with TRBD1. With 0 bases clipped from V and 7 bases from J, the junction kept 5 bases outside the gene matches. The CDR3 has 15 amino acids. Per germline, CDR1 ENHRY and CDR2 SYGVKD. CDR3 region: CAISESEQGAYTQYF. CDR3 bases: TGTGCCATCAGTGAGTCAGAACAGGGGGCTTATACGCAGTATTTT.

V is TRBV2 and J is TRBJ2-7; D not certain. This CDR3 has 12 residues. CDR1 and CDR2 (germline): SNHLY, FYNNEI. Trimming left V 6 bases short and J 2 bases short, with 8 bases between. CDR3 residues: CASSPVPYEQYF. The CDR3 region has the DNA TGTGCCAGCAGCCCGGTCCCCTACGAGCAGTACTTC.